What follows are 30 T cell receptor beta chains derived from one specimen sequenced in a study of blood T cell repertoires in COVID-19. Repertoires were generated with immunoSEQ multiplex PCR, while TCRdb's copy carries only in-frame clones and drops some. Counted here are some 29,000 clones, approximately 88% occurring once; the ten biggest clones make up roughly 15%. Material for sequencing was peripheral blood. These TCRs come from a human donor in a cohort sampled during active COVID-19.

The gene calls are TRBV19 and TRBJ2-3, with 8 bases identical to TRBD1. The CDR3 length is 15 residues. Per germline, CDR1 LNHDA and CDR2 SQIVND (reference sequence). V trimming: 5 bases; J trimming: 2 bases; junction bases outside the gene matches: 6. CDR3 sequence: CASSAGQGFTDTQYF. The CDR3 bases are TGTGCCAGTAGTGCCGGACAGGGTTTCACAGATACGCAGTATTTT.

The chain couples TRBV5-1 to TRBJ2-7, with 9 bases fitting TRBD1. CDR3 length equals 14 residues. CDR1 and CDR2 from the germline V gene are SGHRS and YFSETQ. Unmatched junction bases numbered 7, after V lost 4 bases and J lost 5 bases. The DNA of the CDR3 is TGCGCCAGCAGCCTCCGGGACAGGGCCGACGAGCAGTACTTC. It translates to CASSLRDRADEQYF.

V gene TRBV5-5 combines with J gene TRBJ2-2; 11 bases fit TRBD2. CDR1 and CDR2 from the germline V gene are SGHKS and YYEKEE (reference sequence). The CDR3 is made up of 18 amino acids. V lost 1 base, J lost 3 bases, and 8 bases stayed unmatched. In DNA form, the CDR3 reads TGTGCCAGCAGCTTGCTGCCTAGCGGGGGGTGGTACACCGGGGAGCTGTTTTTT. It encodes CASSLLPSGGWYTGELFF.

In this sample, this clone turned up a few times. V is TRBV4-1 and J is TRBJ1-5; TRBD1 matches at 7 bases. V dropped 2 bases and J dropped 5; count of bases not matched to a gene: 6. The CDR3 consists of 15 residues. The germline CDR1 and CDR2 sequences are MGHRA and YSYEKL. The DNA for the CDR3 is TGCGCCAGCAGCCAACCCGACAGGGACGATCAGCCCCAGCATTTT. Translating gives CASSQPDRDDQPQHF.

As regards this clone: Sequence at one end of the junction differs from germline and may be a read error. DNA of the CDR3: TGCGCCAGCAGGTTGGGGACTAGCGGGGGACAAGAGACCCAGTACTTC. It is translated as CASRLGTSGGQETQYF. The chain joins TRBV5-1 to TRBJ2-5, with TRBD2 identical over 14 bases. There are 16 residues in the CDR3. Germline V gene lookup returns CDR1 SGHRS and CDR2 YFSETQ.

The genes are TRBV27 and TRBJ2-7; tentatively, D is TRBD1 (5 bases). V was pared by 6 bases and J by 1 base, with 13 bases between. The V gene's germline CDR1 is MNHEY and CDR2 SMNVEV (reference sequence). The CDR3 totals 14 residues. CDR3 sequence reads: CASSPDRTSYEQYF. CDR3 sequence (DNA): TGTGCCAGCAGCCCCGACAGAACATCCTACGAGCAGTACTTC.

V usage is TRBV6-2 or TRBV6-3 and J usage is TRBJ1-1; no definite D call. The germline gives CDR1 MNHEY, CDR2 SVGEGT. The germline V and J ends were trimmed by 1 base and 5 bases, with 11 bases remaining between them. The CDR3 covers 14 residues. Here the CDR3 DNA reads TGTGCCAGCAGTTACTTGGGTACGGGGACTGAAGCTTTCTTT. Residues: CASSYLGTGTEAFF.

The chain carries TRBV11-2 and TRBJ1-2; 7 positions match TRBD1. Trimming at V came to 2 bases and at J to 3 bases, leaving 0 bases not matched to a gene. The CDR3 contains 13 residues. Germline CDR1 and CDR2: SGHAT and FQNNGV. The CDR3 bases are TGTGCCAGCAGCTTAAGGGGGCACTATGGCTACACCTTC. Its translation is CASSLRGHYGYTF.

This clone turned up a few times. The chain combines TRBV4-1 with TRBJ2-1; 7 nucleotides line up with TRBD1. V lost 1 base and J lost 2; bases outside the gene matches: 2. The germline gives CDR1 MGHRA, CDR2 YSYEKL. The CDR3 contains 15 residues. Here the CDR3 reads CASSQGQGPYNEQFF. CDR3 DNA: TGCGCCAGCAGCCAAGGACAGGGACCCTACAATGAGCAGTTCTTC.

J is TRBJ2-7 and V is TRBV10-3; no clear D gene. This CDR3 is 14 amino acids long. V lost 0 bases and J 0 bases, leaving 6 bases between the germline ends. Per the germline V gene, CDR1 is ENHRY and CDR2 is SYGVKD. This chain's CDR3 is CAISESMSSYEQYF. For the CDR3, the DNA is TGTGCCATCAGTGAGTCGATGAGCTCCTACGAGCAGTACTTC.

V is TRBV4-1 and J is TRBJ1-2; D uncertain. The CDR3 loop spans 16 amino acids. Trimming removed 1 base from V and 2 bases from J, with 14 bases in between. Germline loops: CDR1 MGHRA, CDR2 YSYEKL. This CDR3 is CASSQAIIQQNYGYTF. CDR3 bases: TGCGCCAGCAGCCAAGCCATCATACAGCAAAACTATGGCTACACCTTC.

V gene TRBV5-4 combines with J gene TRBJ2-5; 7 bases agree with TRBD1. CDR1 and CDR2 from the germline V gene are SGHNT and YYREEE (reference sequence). The trim removed 4 bases at V and 1 base at J, leaving 4 bases unmatched. CDR3 length equals 14 residues. CDR3 DNA: TGTGCCAGCAGCATGGGACAGATCCAAGAGACCCAGTACTTC. Its translation: CASSMGQIQETQYF.

The V gene is TRBV18, the J gene TRBJ1-1; possibly TRBD1 for D (5 bases). Germline assignment: CDR1 KGHSH and CDR2 LQKENI. The germline V and J ends were trimmed by 1 base and 4 bases, with 13 bases remaining between them. This CDR3 spans 15 amino acids. The CDR3 DNA follows: TGTGCCAGCTCACCACTAGGGGCCTCAGGCACTGAAGCTTTCTTT. This encodes CASSPLGASGTEAFF.

J is TRBJ2-4 and V is TRBV9; 7 bases align to TRBD1. The V and J ends lost 4 bases and 2 bases, in that order; junction bases with no gene match: 9. Germline V gives CDR1 SGDLS, CDR2 YYNGEE. This CDR3 has 16 residues. CDR3 sequence (DNA): TGTGCCAGCAGCCCAAGGGAGACAGGGTCCAAAAACATTCAGTACTTC. Translation gives CASSPRETGSKNIQYF. Combining the CDR3 with reference TRBV9 and TRBJ2-4 gives the whole variable domain DSGVTQTPKHLITATGQRVTLRCSPRSGDLSVYWYQQSLDQGLQFLIQYYNGEERAKGNILERFSAQQFPDLHSELNLSSLELGDSALYFCASSPRETGSKNIQYFGAGTRLSVL.

This chain links TRBV3-1 (or the pseudogene TRBV3-2) with TRBJ1-4; D is unclear. V gave up 3 bases and J gave up 5 bases, with 10 bases separating them. The CDR3 contains 14 residues. Germline assignment: CDR1 LGHDT and CDR2 YNNKEL (reference sequence). In nucleotides, the CDR3 is TGTGCCAGCAGCCAGACCGACGGGAATGAAAAACTGTTTTTT. Its translation: CASSQTDGNEKLFF.

This chain's CDR3 is CASSRWTGPSRDTQYF. CDR3 sequence (DNA): TGTGCCAGCAGCCGTTGGACAGGTCCCTCTAGGGATACGCAGTATTTT. The chain has TRBV3-1 (or the pseudogene TRBV3-2) and TRBJ2-3; 7 positions match TRBD1. This CDR3 is built from 16 residues. Unmatched junction bases numbered 13, after V lost 4 bases and J lost 6 bases. Germline V gene lookup returns CDR1 LGHDT and CDR2 YNNKEL (reference sequence).

This clone was seen only a few times. V is TRBV5-4 and J is TRBJ2-5; 10 bases align to TRBD2. Germline V gives CDR1 SGHNT, CDR2 YYREEE (reference sequence). The V gene end was trimmed by 2 bases and the J gene end by 2 bases; junction bases not matched to a gene: 3. The CDR3 runs to 15 residues. Written as DNA, the CDR3 is TGTGCCAGCAGCTTTATAGCGGGGGGTCAAGAGACCCAGTACTTC. Its protein product is CASSFIAGGQETQYF.

V usage is TRBV14 and J usage is TRBJ2-1; 10 bases are shared with TRBD1. Trimming cost V 1 base and J 4 bases; bases outside gene matches: 7. Germline assignment: CDR1 SGHDN and CDR2 FVKESK. This CDR3 has 17 amino acids. Here the CDR3 DNA reads TGTGCCAGCAGCCAAGCCGGGACAGGGGCTTGGTACAATGAGCAGTTCTTC. It is translated as CASSQAGTGAWYNEQFF.

This clone was detected only once. This chain connects TRBV19 to TRBJ2-1, with 7 bases lining up with TRBD2. With 5 bases clipped from V and 6 bases from J, the junction kept 19 bases outside the gene matches. Germline CDR1 LNHDA, CDR2 SQIVND (reference sequence). The CDR3 is 18 residues long. CDR3 nucleotide sequence: TGTGCCAGTAGTCTGTCGATGGGGGGGACTACCTGGTCCAATGAGCAGTTCTTC. This encodes CASSLSMGGTTWSNEQFF.

The gene calls are TRBV5-1 and TRBJ2-1; 8 nucleotides agree with TRBD1. This CDR3 has 15 amino acids. From germline, CDR1 is SGHRS and CDR2 YFSETQ. V lost 4 bases, J lost 2 bases, and 5 bases stayed unmatched. CDR3 bases: TGCGCCAGCAGCCCCGGACAGGGCGCCTACAATGAGCAGTTCTTC. Its translation is CASSPGQGAYNEQFF.

This clone has just one count. The chain links TRBV7-9 to TRBJ1-4, with D possibly being TRBD1 (6 bases). V lost 8 bases and J 8 bases, leaving 12 bases between the germline ends. Germline CDR1 is SEHNR and CDR2 is FQNEAQ (reference sequence). The CDR3 extends over 12 amino acids. The CDR3 sequence: CASGEGGEKLFF. CDR3 sequence (DNA): TGTGCCAGCGGGGAGGGGGGGGAAAAACTGTTTTTT.

This clone has a handful of counts. The chain is built from TRBV28 and TRBJ2-5; TRBD2 matches at 7 bases. From germline, CDR1 is MDHEN and CDR2 SYDVKM. Germline trimming cut 10 bases from V and 2 bases from J; bases unmatched to any gene: 7. The CDR3 sequence is 13 residues long. CDR3 residues: CATNSGQQETQYF. Here the CDR3 DNA reads TGTGCCACTAATAGCGGGCAGCAAGAGACCCAGTACTTC.

This clone occurred a few times. The CDR3 nucleotides are TGTGCCAGCAGCCAACCGTCCGGGACAGGGGGCTTCGAGCAGTACTTC. Protein sequence: CASSQPSGTGGFEQYF. V usage is TRBV3-1 (or the pseudogene TRBV3-2) and J usage is TRBJ2-7; 12 bases align to TRBD1. The CDR3 has 16 residues. From germline, CDR1 is LGHDT and CDR2 YNNKEL (reference sequence). The J segment lost 6 bases and the V segment lost 2 bases, leaving 8 bases of the junction unmatched.

CDR3 coding DNA: TGTGCCAGCAAGGGGCAGAGCGGAGCGGGTAGCAATCAGCCCCAGCATTTT. This gives the protein CASKGQSGAGSNQPQHF. The chain is built from TRBV2 and TRBJ1-5, with D perhaps matching TRBD1 (5 bases). This CDR3 spans 17 amino acids. Trimming pared 7 bases from V and 0 bases from J, leaving 19 bases between. CDR1 and CDR2 (germline): SNHLY, FYNNEI.

The chain is built from TRBV19 and TRBJ1-1; possible D gene TRBD1, 5 bases. V dropped 3 bases and J dropped 1 base, with 9 bases sitting between them. This CDR3 contains 14 residues. CDR1 and CDR2 from the germline V gene are LNHDA and SQIVND (reference sequence). The CDR3: CASSIWQGNTEAFF. The CDR3 DNA reads TGTGCCAGTAGTATCTGGCAGGGGAACACTGAAGCTTTCTTT.

J is TRBJ2-1 and V is TRBV25-1; TRBD2 matches at 8 bases. Per germline, CDR1 MGHDK and CDR2 SYGVNS. This CDR3 comprises 16 residues. The junction had 6 bases not matched to a gene; V was cut back by 3 bases and J by 2 bases. The CDR3 spells CASSDAGGLAYNEQFF. As DNA, the CDR3 is TGTGCCAGCAGTGATGCGGGGGGATTAGCCTACAATGAGCAGTTCTTC.

V and J are TRBV25-1 and TRBJ2-6; D uncertain. The CDR3 consists of 13 residues. Germline CDR1 reads MGHDK; CDR2 reads SYGVNS. V was cut by 5 bases and J by 0 bases, with 2 bases left in between. CDR3 loop: CASSRSGANVLTF. The DNA for the CDR3 is TGTGCCAGCAGTCGCTCTGGGGCCAACGTCCTGACTTTC.

The chain recombines TRBV18 with TRBJ2-1; TRBD2 matches 14 bases. The CDR3 has 15 residues. Germline V gene data show CDR1 as KGHSH and CDR2 as LQKENI. V lost 3 bases and J lost 9; bases outside the gene matches: 4. The CDR3 DNA is TGTGCCAGCTCACCCGGACTAGCGGGAGGAATTGAGCAGTTCTTC. Translation gives CASSPGLAGGIEQFF.

CDR3 bases: TGTGCCAGCAGTTCCGGGGGGGTAGCGCAGTATTTT. Its translation: CASSSGGVAQYF. The chain couples TRBV28 to TRBJ2-3, with 8 nucleotides matching TRBD2. CDR1 MDHEN and CDR2 SYDVKM come from the germline V gene. With 4 bases clipped from V and 10 bases from J, the junction kept 4 bases outside the gene matches. The CDR3 has 12 residues.

V gene TRBV3-1 (or the pseudogene TRBV3-2) combines with J gene TRBJ2-3, with 11 bases matching TRBD2. The CDR3 loop spans 17 amino acids. V gave up 1 base and J gave up 2 bases; unmatched junction bases: 5. CDR1 is LGHDT, CDR2 YNNKEL, per germline (reference sequence). The CDR3 reads CASSQGGTSGYTDTQYF. In nucleotides, the CDR3 is TGTGCCAGCAGCCAAGGGGGGACTAGCGGATACACAGATACGCAGTATTTT.